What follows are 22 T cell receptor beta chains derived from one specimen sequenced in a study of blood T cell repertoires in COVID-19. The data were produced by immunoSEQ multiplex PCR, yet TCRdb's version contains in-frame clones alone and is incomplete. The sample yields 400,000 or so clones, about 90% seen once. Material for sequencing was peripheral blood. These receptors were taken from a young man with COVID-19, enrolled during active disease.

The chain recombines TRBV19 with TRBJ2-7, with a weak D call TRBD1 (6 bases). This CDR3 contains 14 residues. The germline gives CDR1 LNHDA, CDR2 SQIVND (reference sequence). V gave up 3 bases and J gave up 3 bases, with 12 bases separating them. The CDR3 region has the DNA TGTGCCAGTAGTATGGCCTGGGGGCTCTACGAGCAGTACTTC. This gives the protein CASSMAWGLYEQYF.

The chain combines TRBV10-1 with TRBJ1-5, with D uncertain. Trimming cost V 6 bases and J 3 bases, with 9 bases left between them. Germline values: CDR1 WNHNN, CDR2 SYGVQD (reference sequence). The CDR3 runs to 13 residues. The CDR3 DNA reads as TGCGCCAGCAGCGACACCTTCAATCAGCCCCAGCATTTT. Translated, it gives CASSDTFNQPQHF.

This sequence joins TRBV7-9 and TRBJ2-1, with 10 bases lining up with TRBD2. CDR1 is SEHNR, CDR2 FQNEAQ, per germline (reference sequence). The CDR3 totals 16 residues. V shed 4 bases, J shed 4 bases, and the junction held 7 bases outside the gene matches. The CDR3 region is CASSSIAGGPYNEQFF. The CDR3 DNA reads TGTGCCAGCAGCTCGATAGCGGGGGGACCATACAATGAGCAGTTCTTC. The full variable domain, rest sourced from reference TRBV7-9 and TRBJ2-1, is DTGVSQNPRHKITKRGQNVTFRCDPISEHNRLYWYRQTLGQGPEFLTYFQNEAQLEKSRLLSDRFSAERPKGSFSTLEIQRTEQGDSAMYLCASSSIAGGPYNEQFFGPGTRLTVL.

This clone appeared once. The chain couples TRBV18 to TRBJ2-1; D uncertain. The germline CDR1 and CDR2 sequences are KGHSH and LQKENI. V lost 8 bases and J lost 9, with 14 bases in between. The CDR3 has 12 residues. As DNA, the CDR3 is TGTGCCAGCACCTACCTAGGTTTTGAGCAGTTCTTC. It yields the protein CASTYLGFEQFF.

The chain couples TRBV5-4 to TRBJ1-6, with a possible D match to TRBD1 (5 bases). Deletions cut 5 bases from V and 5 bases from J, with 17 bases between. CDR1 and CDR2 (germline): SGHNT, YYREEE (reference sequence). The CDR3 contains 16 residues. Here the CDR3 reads CASSPRRENDNSPLHF. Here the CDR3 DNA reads TGTGCCAGCAGTCCGCGCAGGGAAAACGATAATTCACCCCTCCACTTT.

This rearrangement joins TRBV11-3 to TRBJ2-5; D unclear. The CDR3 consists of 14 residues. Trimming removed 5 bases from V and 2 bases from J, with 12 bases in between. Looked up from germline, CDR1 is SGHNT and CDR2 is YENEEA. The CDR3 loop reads CASSPGPAQETQYF. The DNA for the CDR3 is TGTGCCAGCAGCCCAGGCCCCGCACAAGAGACCCAGTACTTC.

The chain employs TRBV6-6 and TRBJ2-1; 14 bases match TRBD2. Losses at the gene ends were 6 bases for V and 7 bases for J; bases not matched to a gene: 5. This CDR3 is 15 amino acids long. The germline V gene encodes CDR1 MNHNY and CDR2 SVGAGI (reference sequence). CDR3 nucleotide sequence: TGTGCCAGCAGCCCCGGGACTAGCGGGGGAAATGAGCAGTTCTTC. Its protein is CASSPGTSGGNEQFF.

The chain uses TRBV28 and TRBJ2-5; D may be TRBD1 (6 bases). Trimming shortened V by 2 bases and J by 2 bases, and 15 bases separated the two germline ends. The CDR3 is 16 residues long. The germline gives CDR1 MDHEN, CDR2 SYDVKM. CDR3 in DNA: TGTGCCAGCAGTTTACTCCGGGACACCTTGCAAGAGACCCAGTACTTC. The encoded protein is CASSLLRDTLQETQYF.

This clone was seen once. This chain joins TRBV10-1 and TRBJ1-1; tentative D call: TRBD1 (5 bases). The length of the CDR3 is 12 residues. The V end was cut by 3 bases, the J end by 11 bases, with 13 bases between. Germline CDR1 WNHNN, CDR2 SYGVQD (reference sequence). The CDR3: CASSDPTGTAFF. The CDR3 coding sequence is TGCGCCAGCAGTGACCCCACAGGTACGGCTTTCTTT.

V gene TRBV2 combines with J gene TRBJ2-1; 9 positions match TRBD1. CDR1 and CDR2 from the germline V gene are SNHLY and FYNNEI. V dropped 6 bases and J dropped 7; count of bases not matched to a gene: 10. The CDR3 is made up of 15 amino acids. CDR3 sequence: CASSPRQGGKNEQFF. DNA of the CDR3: TGTGCCAGCAGCCCAAGACAGGGGGGGAAGAATGAGCAGTTCTTC.

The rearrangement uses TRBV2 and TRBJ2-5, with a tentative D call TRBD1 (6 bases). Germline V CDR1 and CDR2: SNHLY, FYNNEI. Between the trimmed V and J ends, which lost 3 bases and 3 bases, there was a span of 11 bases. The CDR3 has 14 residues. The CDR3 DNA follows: TGTGCCAGCAGTGAGGGGGCATGGGAAGAGACCCAGTACTTC. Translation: CASSEGAWEETQYF.

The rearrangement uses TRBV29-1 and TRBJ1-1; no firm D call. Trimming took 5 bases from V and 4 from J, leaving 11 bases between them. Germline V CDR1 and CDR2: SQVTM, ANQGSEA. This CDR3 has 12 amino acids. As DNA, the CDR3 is TGCAGCGTTAGCCGGCCGGGCACTGAAGCTTTCTTT. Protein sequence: CSVSRPGTEAFF. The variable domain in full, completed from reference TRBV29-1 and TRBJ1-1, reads SAVISQKPSRDICQRGTSLTIQCQVDSQVTMMFWYRQQPGQSLTLIATANQGSEATYESGFVIDKFPISRPNLTFSTLTVSNMSPEDSSIYLCSVSRPGTEAFFGQGTRLTVV.

Here the CDR3 reads CASSPMSGTGFSEQYF. CDR3 nucleotide sequence: TGTGCCAGCTCACCAATGTCCGGGACAGGGTTCTCCGAGCAGTACTTC. This chain links TRBV18 with TRBJ2-7; 9 bases line up with TRBD1. Germline values: CDR1 KGHSH, CDR2 LQKENI. V shed 2 bases, J shed 6 bases, and the junction held 11 bases outside the gene matches. CDR3 length equals 16 residues.

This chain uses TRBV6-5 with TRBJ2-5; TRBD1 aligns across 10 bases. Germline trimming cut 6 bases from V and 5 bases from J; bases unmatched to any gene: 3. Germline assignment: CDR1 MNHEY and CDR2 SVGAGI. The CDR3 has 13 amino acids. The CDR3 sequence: CASSDRGRETQYF. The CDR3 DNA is TGTGCCAGCAGCGACAGGGGGCGGGAGACCCAGTACTTC.

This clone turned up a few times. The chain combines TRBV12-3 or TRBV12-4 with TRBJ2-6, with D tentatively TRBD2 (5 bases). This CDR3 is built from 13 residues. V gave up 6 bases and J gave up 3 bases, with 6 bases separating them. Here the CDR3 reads CASRGSGANVLTF. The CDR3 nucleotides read TGTGCCAGCAGGGGGAGTGGGGCCAACGTCCTGACTTTC.

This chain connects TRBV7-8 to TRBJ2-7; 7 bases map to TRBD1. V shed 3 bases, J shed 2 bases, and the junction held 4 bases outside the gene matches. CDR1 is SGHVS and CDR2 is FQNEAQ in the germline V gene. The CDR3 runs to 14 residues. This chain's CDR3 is CASSLGQYTYEQYF. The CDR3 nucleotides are TGTGCCAGCAGCTTGGGACAGTATACCTACGAGCAGTACTTC.

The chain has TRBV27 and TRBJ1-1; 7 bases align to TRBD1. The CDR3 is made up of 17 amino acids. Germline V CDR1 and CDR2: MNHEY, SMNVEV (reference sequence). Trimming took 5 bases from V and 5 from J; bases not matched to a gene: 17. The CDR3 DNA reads TGTGCCAGCAGTAGCCACAGGGGCGCCCTCAGGATGACTGAAGCTTTCTTT. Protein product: CASSSHRGALRMTEAFF.

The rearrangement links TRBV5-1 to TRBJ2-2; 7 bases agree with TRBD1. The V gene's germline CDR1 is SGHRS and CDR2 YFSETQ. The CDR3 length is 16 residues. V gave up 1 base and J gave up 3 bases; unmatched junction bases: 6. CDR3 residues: CASSLLSGGYTGELFF. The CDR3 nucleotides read TGCGCCAGCAGCTTGTTGTCAGGGGGTTACACCGGGGAGCTGTTTTTT.

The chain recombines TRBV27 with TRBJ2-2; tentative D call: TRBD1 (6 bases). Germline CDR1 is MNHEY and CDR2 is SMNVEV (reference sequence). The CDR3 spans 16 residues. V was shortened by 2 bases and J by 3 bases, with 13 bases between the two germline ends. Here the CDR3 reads CASSLTTGQYTGELFF. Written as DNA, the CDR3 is TGTGCCAGCAGTTTAACCACGGGACAATACACCGGGGAGCTGTTTTTT.

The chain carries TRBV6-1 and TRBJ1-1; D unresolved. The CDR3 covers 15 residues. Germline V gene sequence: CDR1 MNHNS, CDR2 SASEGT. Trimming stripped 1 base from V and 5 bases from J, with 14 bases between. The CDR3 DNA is TGTGCCAGCAGTGAAGTTGAGGCCCGAAGGACTGAAGCTTTCTTT. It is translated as CASSEVEARRTEAFF.

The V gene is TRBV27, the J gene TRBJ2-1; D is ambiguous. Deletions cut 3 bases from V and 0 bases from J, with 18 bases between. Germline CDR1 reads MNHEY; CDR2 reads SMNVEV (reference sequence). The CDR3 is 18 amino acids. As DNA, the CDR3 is TGTGCCAGCAGTTTCTACGGAGACTTAGAGAGCTCCTACAATGAGCAGTTCTTC. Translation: CASSFYGDLESSYNEQFF.

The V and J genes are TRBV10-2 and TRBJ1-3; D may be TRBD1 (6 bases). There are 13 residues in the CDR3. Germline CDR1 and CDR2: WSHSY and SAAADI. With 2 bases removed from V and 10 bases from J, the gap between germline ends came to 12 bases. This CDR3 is CASSEGRGSTIYF. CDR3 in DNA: TGCGCCAGCAGTGAGGGCAGGGGATCTACCATATATTTT.